This TCR beta chain was sequenced for a study of T cells in Graves' hyperthyroidism and ophthalmopathy. Looking at the study overall: Before any treatment, at initial diagnosis, peripheral blood was collected.

This clonotype was observed many times. No ophthalmopathy progression within 18 months constituted stable Graves' hyperthyroidism. Uncontrolled infection, other autoimmune disease, pregnancy or lactation barred patients from enrollment. Trimming took 2 bases from V and 6 from J, leaving 13 bases between them. The CDR3 sequence is 15 residues long. Template material for amplifying TCR beta CDR3 regions consisted of RNA transcripts. HTBI primers were the set used in a first-round RT-PCR of the TCR CDR3. TCRdb re-analysed the multiplex PCR reads in MiXCR, keeping a single row per CDR3 protein. This sample has roughly 740,000 distinct CDR3 sequences, with about 16% found just once.

J is TRBJ2-2 and V is TRBV12-3 or TRBV12-4; D uncertain. The receptor comes from a man between 18 and 35 years old with Graves' hyperthyroidism. Sequencing input: blood. The CDR3 DNA follows: TGTGCCAGCAGTTTAACCGGGTTGCTCTCCGGGGAGCTGTTTTTT. Amino acids: CASSLTGLLSGELFF.